These 10 T cell receptor beta chains were sequenced from one sample in a study of cytomegalovirus exposure and HLA in healthy donors. The primer mix had 60 Vbeta and 13 Jbeta primers. Profiling relied on immunoSEQ multiplex PCR, and the TCRdb table lists in-frame clones only, not all of them. The top ten hold 1.4% of the sample, which has about 180,000 clones, about 80% seen once. The sample comprised PBMCs. These receptor sequences come from a young man in good health and CMV-seronegative.

This clone appeared once. CDR3 in DNA: TGCGCCAGCAGCCAAGAGGGCGGGAGGAGCTCCTACAATGAGCAGTTCTTC. Protein sequence: CASSQEGGRSSYNEQFF. V and J are TRBV4-3 and TRBJ2-1; 8 bases line up with TRBD2. CDR1 and CDR2 from the germline V gene are LGHNA and YSLEER. The ends lost 0 bases at V and 0 bases at J; junction bases unmatched: 4. This CDR3 contains 17 residues.

V is TRBV7-2 and J is TRBJ2-7, with 9 bases fitting TRBD2. J lost 4 bases, V lost 5 bases, and 21 bases had no gene match. Germline CDR1 reads SGHTA; CDR2 reads FQGNSA. The CDR3 has 19 amino acids. Here the CDR3 DNA reads TGTGCCAGCAGCCCCCAATCGTGGTGGCTAGCGGGAAAGTGGTACGAGCAGTACTTC. Its protein product is CASSPQSWWLAGKWYEQYF.

The rearrangement links TRBV19 to TRBJ1-6; D is ambiguous. Germline CDR1 LNHDA, CDR2 SQIVND (reference sequence). This CDR3 has 14 amino acids. The V and J ends lost 6 bases and 5 bases respectively, with 11 bases between them. CDR3 sequence (DNA): TGTGCCAGTAGGGGAGACACGAATAATTCACCCCTCCACTTT. Protein: CASRGDTNNSPLHF.

A few counts support this clone. The rearrangement uses TRBV7-2 and TRBJ1-2; the match to TRBD1 covers 7 bases. V gave up 5 bases and J gave up 4 bases; unmatched junction bases: 13. This CDR3 is built from 16 residues. CDR1 and CDR2 (germline): SGHTA, FQGNSA. The CDR3: CASSRAALDRVYGYTF. The DNA for the CDR3 is TGTGCCAGCAGCCGGGCGGCCTTAGACAGGGTCTATGGCTACACCTTC. Combining the CDR3 with reference TRBV7-2 and TRBJ1-2 gives the whole variable domain GAGVSQSPSNKVTEKGKDVELRCDPISGHTALYWYRQSLGQGLEFLIYFQGNSAPDKSGLPSDRFSAERTGGSVSTLTIQRTQQEDSAVYLCASSRAALDRVYGYTFGSGTRLTVV.

The J gene is TRBJ2-7, the V gene TRBV27, with 9 bases fitting TRBD1. Trimming cost V 4 bases and J 6 bases; bases outside gene matches: 7. This CDR3 contains 14 residues. CDR1 MNHEY and CDR2 SMNVEV come from the germline V gene (reference sequence). The CDR3 nucleotides are TGTGCCAGCAGTTCGGTGGGACAGGGTTGCGAGCAGTACTTC. This encodes CASSSVGQGCEQYF.

The CDR3 reads CASSFGQVNTEAFF. The CDR3 DNA reads TGTGCCAGCAGCTTCGGACAGGTGAACACTGAAGCTTTCTTT. The V gene is TRBV11-1, the J gene TRBJ1-1, with 7 bases that match TRBD1. This CDR3 has 14 amino acids. The V gene end was trimmed by 3 bases and the J gene end by 0 bases; junction bases not matched to a gene: 1. Germline CDR1 SGHAT, CDR2 FQDESV (reference sequence). Complete variable domain (other parts from reference TRBV11-1 and TRBJ1-1): EAEVAQSPRYKITEKSQAVAFWCDPISGHATLYWYRQILGQGPELLVQFQDESVVDDSQLPKDRFSAERLKGVDSTLKIQPAELGDSAMYLCASSFGQVNTEAFFGQGTRLTVV.

V is TRBV4-3 and J is TRBJ2-3; D may be TRBD1 (6 bases). Trimming shortened V by 1 base and J by 0 bases, and 11 bases separated the two germline ends. The CDR3 runs to 16 residues. Germline V CDR1 and CDR2: LGHNA, YSLEER. The CDR3, as DNA: TGCGCCAGCAGCCAAGTTTACAGGGTCAGCACAGATACGCAGTATTTT. Protein sequence: CASSQVYRVSTDTQYF.

The rearrangement joins TRBV7-9 to TRBJ1-1; a weak D match, TRBD1 (5 bases). V gave up 5 bases and J gave up 0 bases, with 10 bases separating them. Germline V gene data show CDR1 as SEHNR and CDR2 as FQNEAQ (reference sequence). This CDR3 has 14 amino acids. CDR3 coding DNA: TGTGCCAGCAGCGGATTCAGGGTGAACACTGAAGCTTTCTTT. It is translated as CASSGFRVNTEAFF.

The chain couples TRBV30 to TRBJ2-5, with D maybe TRBD1 (5 bases). The CDR3 length is 13 residues. Per germline, CDR1 GTSNPN and CDR2 SVGIG (reference sequence). V was shortened by 3 bases and J by 7 bases, with 15 bases between the two germline ends. CDR3 coding DNA: TGTGCCTGGAGGCTCAGGGTCTCCAGGACCCAGTACTTC. Its protein product is CAWRLRVSRTQYF.

V is TRBV2 and J is TRBJ2-5, with a tentative D call TRBD1 (6 bases). Germline CDR1 and CDR2: SNHLY and FYNNEI. Trimming pared 7 bases from V and 5 bases from J, leaving 14 bases between. The CDR3 has 13 residues. The CDR3 DNA reads as TGTGCCAGCATAAGGGGGTTCGGGGAGACCCAGTACTTC. As protein: CASIRGFGETQYF.